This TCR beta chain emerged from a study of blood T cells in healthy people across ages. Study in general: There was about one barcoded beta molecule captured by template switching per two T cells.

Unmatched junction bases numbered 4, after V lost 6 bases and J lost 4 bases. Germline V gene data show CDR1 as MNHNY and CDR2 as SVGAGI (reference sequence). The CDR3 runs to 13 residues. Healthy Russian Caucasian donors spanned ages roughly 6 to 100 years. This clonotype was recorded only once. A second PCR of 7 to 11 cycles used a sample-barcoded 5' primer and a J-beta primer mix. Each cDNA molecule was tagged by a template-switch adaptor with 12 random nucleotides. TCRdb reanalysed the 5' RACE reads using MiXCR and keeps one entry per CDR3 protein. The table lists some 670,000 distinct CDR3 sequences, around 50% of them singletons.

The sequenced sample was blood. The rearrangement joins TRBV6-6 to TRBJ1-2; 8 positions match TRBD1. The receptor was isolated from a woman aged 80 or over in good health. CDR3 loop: CASRPGQAYGYTF. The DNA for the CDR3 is TGTGCCAGCAGGCCGGGACAGGCCTATGGCTACACCTTC.